These 10 T cell receptor beta chains were sequenced from one sample in a study of T cell repertoires in cytomegalovirus infection. One entry per CDR3 protein results from TCRdb running MiXCR on the reads. The sample carries about 830,000 distinct CDR3 sequences, 32% recorded once. Their antigens are not known. The input for sequencing was cultured CD8+ T cells from PBMCs, taken from culture after CMV antigen stimulation. All receptors come from a human donor in good health (CMV status not recorded). Some clones in this sample may be carry-over from other donors' samples.

This clonotype was recorded many times. The rearrangement links TRBV12-3 or TRBV12-4 to TRBJ1-5, with D uncertain. The CDR3 is 14 residues long. V was shortened by 5 bases and J by 1 base, with 9 bases between the two germline ends. The CDR3 loop is CASSIGESNQPQHF. In nucleotides, the CDR3 is TGTGCCAGCAGTATTGGGGAGAGCAATCAGCCCCAGCATTTT.

This clonotype was seen only a few times. The chain couples TRBV6-5 to TRBJ2-7; 7 nucleotides align to TRBD1. The V segment lost 0 bases and the J segment 4 bases; nucleotides outside the gene matches: 6. The V gene's germline CDR1 is MNHEY and CDR2 SVGAGI. The CDR3 contains 15 residues. CDR3 coding DNA: TGTGCCAGCAGTTACTCGAAGGGGGCGAAGTACGAGCAGTACTTC. Its protein product is CASSYSKGAKYEQYF.

V and J are TRBV10-3 and TRBJ1-6; the D is unclear. V lost 6 bases to trimming and J lost 0 bases, with 9 bases between them. The CDR3 has 15 amino acids. In germline, CDR1 is ENHRY, CDR2 SYGVKD. DNA for the CDR3: TGTGCCATCAGGTCAATGAGCTCCTATAATTCACCCCTCCACTTT. It codes for CAIRSMSSYNSPLHF.

Only a few counts were recorded for this clonotype. The chain joins TRBV5-4 to TRBJ2-7, with D perhaps matching TRBD1 or TRBD2 (6 bases each). With 0 bases removed from V and 4 bases from J, the gap between germline ends came to 14 bases. Germline V gene data show CDR1 as SGHNT and CDR2 as YYREEE (reference sequence). CDR3 length: 15 residues. In DNA, the CDR3 is TGTGCCAGCAGCTTGGATAAAGGGGGGAGATACGAGCAGTACGTC. It specifies CASSLDKGGRYEQYV.

The chain couples TRBV27 to TRBJ2-1, with 11 nucleotides matching TRBD2. CDR1 is MNHEY, CDR2 SMNVEV, per germline (reference sequence). This CDR3 spans 15 amino acids. Germline trimming cut 7 bases from V and 1 base from J; bases unmatched to any gene: 3. CDR3 nucleotides: TGTGCCAGCAAAACTAGCGGGGGATCCTACAATGAGCAGTTCTTC. Translated: CASKTSGGSYNEQFF.

V is TRBV19 and J is TRBJ1-5; 11 bases agree with TRBD1. The V gene end was trimmed by 8 bases and the J gene end by 7 bases; junction bases not matched to a gene: 7. The CDR3 is made up of 14 amino acids. CDR1 is LNHDA and CDR2 is SQIVND in the germline V gene (reference sequence). As DNA, the CDR3 is TGTGCCAGTCGGGACAGGGGGACGAGACAGCCCCAGCATTTT. It codes for CASRDRGTRQPQHF.

This clonotype was counted a few times. The CDR3 DNA reads TGTGCCAGCAGTGAGTTCTCTTGGGGGCTCCAGCCCCAGCATTTT. It specifies CASSEFSWGLQPQHF. This chain connects TRBV6-1 to TRBJ1-5; perhaps TRBD1 as D (6 bases). CDR1 and CDR2 (germline): MNHNS, SASEGT. The length of the CDR3 is 15 residues. The ends were cut back, 3 bases at V and 7 bases at J, with 16 bases in the middle.

The chain joins TRBV11-1 to TRBJ2-4; 8 bases are a match to TRBD1. The V and J ends lost 5 bases and 0 bases, in that order; junction bases with no gene match: 6. CDR3 length: 16 residues. Germline CDR1 reads SGHAT; CDR2 reads FQDESV (reference sequence). The CDR3 reads CASSARQGSAKNIQYF. Written as DNA, the CDR3 is TGTGCCAGCAGCGCACGACAGGGGTCAGCCAAAAACATTCAGTACTTC.

J is TRBJ1-2 and V is TRBV3-1; 7 positions match TRBD1. Germline V gives CDR1 LGHDT, CDR2 YNNKEL (reference sequence). Trimming at V came to 3 bases and at J to 3 bases, leaving 13 bases not matched to a gene. CDR3 length: 17 amino acids. CDR3 residues: CASSHFIEQGLDYGYTF. The CDR3 DNA is TGTGCCAGCAGCCACTTCATTGAACAGGGGCTAGACTATGGCTACACCTTC.

This clonotype was seen more than once but under ten times. The chain is built from TRBV7-9 and TRBJ1-2; D is undetermined. This CDR3 spans 12 amino acids. Germline values: CDR1 SEHNR, CDR2 FQNEAQ (reference sequence). V was cut by 7 bases and J by 8 bases, with 14 bases left in between. The CDR3 DNA reads TGTGCCAGCACTGGGAATCCGGCCGGCTACACCTTC. Translating gives CASTGNPAGYTF.